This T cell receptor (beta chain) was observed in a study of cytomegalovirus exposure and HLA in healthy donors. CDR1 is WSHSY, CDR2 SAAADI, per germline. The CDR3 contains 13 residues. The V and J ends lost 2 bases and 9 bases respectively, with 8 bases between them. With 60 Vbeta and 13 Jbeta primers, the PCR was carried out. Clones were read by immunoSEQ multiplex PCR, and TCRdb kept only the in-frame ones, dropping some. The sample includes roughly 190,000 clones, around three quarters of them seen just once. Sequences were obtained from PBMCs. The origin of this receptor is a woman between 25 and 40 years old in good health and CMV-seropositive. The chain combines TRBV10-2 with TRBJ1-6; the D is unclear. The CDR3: CASSEAQISPLHF. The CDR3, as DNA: TGCGCCAGCAGTGAGGCCCAGATTTCACCCCTCCACTTT.